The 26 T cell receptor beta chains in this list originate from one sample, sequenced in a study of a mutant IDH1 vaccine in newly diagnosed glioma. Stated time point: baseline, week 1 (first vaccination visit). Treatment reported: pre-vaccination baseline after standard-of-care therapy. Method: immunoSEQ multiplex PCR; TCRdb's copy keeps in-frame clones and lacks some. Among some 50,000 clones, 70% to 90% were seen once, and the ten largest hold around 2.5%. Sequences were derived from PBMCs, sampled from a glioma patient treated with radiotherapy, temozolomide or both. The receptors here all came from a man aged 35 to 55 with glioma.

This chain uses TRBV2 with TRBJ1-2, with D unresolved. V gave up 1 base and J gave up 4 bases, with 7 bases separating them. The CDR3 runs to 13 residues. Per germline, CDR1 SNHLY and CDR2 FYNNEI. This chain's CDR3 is CASSEGRTYGYTF. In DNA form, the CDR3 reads TGTGCCAGCAGTGAAGGGCGGACCTATGGCTACACCTTC.

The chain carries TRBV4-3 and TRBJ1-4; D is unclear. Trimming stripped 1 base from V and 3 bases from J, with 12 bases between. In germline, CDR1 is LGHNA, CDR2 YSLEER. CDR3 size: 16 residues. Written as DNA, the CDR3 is TGCGCCAGCAGCCAAGGAGGGAGTCCAGCTAATGAAAAACTGTTTTTT. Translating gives CASSQGGSPANEKLFF.

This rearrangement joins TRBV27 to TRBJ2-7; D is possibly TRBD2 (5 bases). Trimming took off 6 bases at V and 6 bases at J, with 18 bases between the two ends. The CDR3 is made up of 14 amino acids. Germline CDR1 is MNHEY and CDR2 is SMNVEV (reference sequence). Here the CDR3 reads CASRSIRVGIEQYF. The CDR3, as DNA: TGTGCCAGCAGGTCTATTCGCGTCGGGATCGAGCAGTACTTC.

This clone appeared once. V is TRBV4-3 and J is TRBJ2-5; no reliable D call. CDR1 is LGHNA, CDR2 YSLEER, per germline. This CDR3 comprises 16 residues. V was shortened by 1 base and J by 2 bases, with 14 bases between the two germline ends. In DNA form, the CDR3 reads TGCGCCAGCAGCCAAGTGGAAGCTAAGGGTCAAGAGACCCAGTACTTC. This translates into CASSQVEAKGQETQYF.

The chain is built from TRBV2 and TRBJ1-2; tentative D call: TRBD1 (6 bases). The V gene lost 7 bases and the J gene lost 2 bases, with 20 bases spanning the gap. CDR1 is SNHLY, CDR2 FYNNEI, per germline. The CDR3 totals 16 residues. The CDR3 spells CASIQERTARNYGYTF. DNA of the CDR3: TGTGCCAGCATTCAAGAAAGGACAGCCAGGAACTATGGCTACACCTTC. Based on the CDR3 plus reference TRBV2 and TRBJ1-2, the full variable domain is EPEVTQTPSHQVTQMGQEVILRCVPISNHLYFYWYRQILGQKVEFLVSFYNNEISEKSEIFDDQFSVERPDGSNFTLKIRSTKLEDSAMYFCASIQERTARNYGYTFGSGTRLTVV.

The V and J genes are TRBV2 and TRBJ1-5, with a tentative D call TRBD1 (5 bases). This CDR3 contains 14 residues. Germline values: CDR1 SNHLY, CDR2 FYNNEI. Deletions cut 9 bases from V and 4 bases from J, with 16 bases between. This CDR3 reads CASRGRVGNQPQHF. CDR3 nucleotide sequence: TGTGCCAGTCGAGGCAGGGTGGGGAATCAGCCCCAGCATTTT.

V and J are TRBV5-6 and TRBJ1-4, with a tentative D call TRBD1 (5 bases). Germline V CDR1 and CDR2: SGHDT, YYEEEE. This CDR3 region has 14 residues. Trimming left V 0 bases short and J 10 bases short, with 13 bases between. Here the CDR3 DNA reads TGTGCCAGCAGCTTGGAAGGGGCAATGGCAAAACTGTTTTTT. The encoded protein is CASSLEGAMAKLFF.

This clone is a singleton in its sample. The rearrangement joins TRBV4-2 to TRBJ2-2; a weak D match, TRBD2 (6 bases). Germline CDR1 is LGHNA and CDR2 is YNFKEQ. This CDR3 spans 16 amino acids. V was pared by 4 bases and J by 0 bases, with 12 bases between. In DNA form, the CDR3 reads TGTGCCAGCAGCCGGACGGGGGAAGCGAACACCGGGGAGCTGTTTTTT. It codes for CASSRTGEANTGELFF.

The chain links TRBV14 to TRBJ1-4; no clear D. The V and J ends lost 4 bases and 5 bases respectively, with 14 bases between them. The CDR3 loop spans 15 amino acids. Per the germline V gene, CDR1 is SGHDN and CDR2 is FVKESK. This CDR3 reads CASSPQTPWNEKLFF. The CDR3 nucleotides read TGTGCCAGCAGCCCCCAGACACCGTGGAATGAAAAACTGTTTTTT.

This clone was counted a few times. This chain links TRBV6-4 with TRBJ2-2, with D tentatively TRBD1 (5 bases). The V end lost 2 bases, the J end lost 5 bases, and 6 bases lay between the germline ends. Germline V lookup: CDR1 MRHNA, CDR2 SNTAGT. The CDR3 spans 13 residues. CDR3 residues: CASSDRQTGELFF. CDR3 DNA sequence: TGTGCCAGCAGTGACCGACAGACCGGGGAGCTGTTTTTT.

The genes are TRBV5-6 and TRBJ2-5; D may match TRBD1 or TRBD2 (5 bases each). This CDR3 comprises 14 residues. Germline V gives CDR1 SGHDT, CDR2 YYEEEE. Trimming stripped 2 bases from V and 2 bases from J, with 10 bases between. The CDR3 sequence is CASSFGAGQETQYF. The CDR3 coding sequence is TGTGCCAGCAGCTTCGGGGCTGGACAAGAGACCCAGTACTTC.

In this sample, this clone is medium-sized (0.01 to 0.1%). CDR3 in amino acids: CASSPLSENIQYF. CDR3 sequence (DNA): TGTGCCAGCAGCCCCCTTAGCGAAAACATTCAGTACTTC. The chain has TRBV7-2 and TRBJ2-4, with TRBD2 as a possible D gene (5 bases). V lost 5 bases and J lost 5, with 10 bases in between. There are 13 residues in the CDR3. CDR1 and CDR2 from the germline V gene are SGHTA and FQGNSA.

CDR3: CASSSDPFGTGDNEQFF. CDR3 coding DNA: TGTGCCAGCAGTTCGGATCCTTTCGGGACAGGAGACAATGAGCAGTTCTTC. The chain carries TRBV27 and TRBJ2-1; 8 bases line up with TRBD1. The CDR3 totals 17 residues. CDR1 MNHEY and CDR2 SMNVEV come from the germline V gene (reference sequence). J lost 5 bases, V lost 4 bases, and 13 bases had no gene match.

CDR3 bases: TGTGCCAGCAGCTGGACAGGGGATGGCTACACCTTC. It is translated as CASSWTGDGYTF. The chain employs TRBV6-6 and TRBJ1-2; 9 positions match TRBD1. CDR1 is MNHNY and CDR2 is SVGAGI in the germline V gene (reference sequence). Unmatched junction bases numbered 2, after V lost 6 bases and J lost 6 bases. The CDR3 length is 12 residues.

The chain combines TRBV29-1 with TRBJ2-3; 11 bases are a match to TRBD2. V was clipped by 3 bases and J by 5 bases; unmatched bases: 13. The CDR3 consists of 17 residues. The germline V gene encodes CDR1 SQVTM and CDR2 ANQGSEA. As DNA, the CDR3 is TGCAGCGTTGACGCGCTAGCGGGAGGAGTAGTTAGAGATACGCAGTATTTT. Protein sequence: CSVDALAGGVVRDTQYF.

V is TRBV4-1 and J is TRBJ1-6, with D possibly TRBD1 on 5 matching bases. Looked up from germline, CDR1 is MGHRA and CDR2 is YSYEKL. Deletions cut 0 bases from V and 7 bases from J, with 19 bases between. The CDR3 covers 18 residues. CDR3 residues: CASSQDPAGPQRNSPLHF. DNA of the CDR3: TGCGCCAGCAGCCAAGATCCGGCAGGGCCGCAACGAAATTCACCCCTCCACTTT.

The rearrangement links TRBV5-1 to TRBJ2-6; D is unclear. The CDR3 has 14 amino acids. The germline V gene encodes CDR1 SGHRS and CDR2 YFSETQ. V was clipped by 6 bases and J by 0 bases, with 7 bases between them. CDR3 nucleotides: TGCGCCAGCACAATCAACTCTGGGGCCAACGTCCTGACTTTC. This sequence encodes CASTINSGANVLTF.

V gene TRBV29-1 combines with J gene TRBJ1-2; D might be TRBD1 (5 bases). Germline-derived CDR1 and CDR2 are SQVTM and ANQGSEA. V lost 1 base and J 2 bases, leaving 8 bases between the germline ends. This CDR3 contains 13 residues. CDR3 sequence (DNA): TGCAGCGTTGAAGGGGGACCCAACTATGGCTACACCTTC. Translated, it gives CSVEGGPNYGYTF.

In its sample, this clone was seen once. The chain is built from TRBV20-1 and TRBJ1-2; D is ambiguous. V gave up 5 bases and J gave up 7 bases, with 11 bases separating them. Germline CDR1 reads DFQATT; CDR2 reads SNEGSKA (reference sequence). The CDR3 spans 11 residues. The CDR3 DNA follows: TGCAGTGCTGGGCTTGGTGCTGGCTACACCTTC. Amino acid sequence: CSAGLGAGYTF.

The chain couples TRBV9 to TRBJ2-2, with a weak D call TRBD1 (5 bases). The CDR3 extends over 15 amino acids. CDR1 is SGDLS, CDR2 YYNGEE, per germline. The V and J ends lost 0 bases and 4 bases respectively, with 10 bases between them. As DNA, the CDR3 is TGTGCCAGCAGCGTAGGGACACTTAGCACCGGGGAGCTGTTTTTT. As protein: CASSVGTLSTGELFF.

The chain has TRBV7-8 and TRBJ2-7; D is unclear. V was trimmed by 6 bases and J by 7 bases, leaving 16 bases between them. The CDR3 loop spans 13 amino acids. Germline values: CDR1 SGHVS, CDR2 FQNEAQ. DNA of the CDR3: TGTGCCAGCAGAGTTCGATCCGTTGGGGAGCAGTACTTC. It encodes CASRVRSVGEQYF.

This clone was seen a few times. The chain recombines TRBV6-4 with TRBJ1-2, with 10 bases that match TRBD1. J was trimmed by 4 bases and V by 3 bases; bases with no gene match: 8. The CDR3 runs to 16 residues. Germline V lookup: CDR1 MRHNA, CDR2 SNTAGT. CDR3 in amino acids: CASSESGTGALYGYTF. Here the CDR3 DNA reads TGTGCCAGCAGTGAGTCCGGGACAGGGGCCCTCTATGGCTACACCTTC.

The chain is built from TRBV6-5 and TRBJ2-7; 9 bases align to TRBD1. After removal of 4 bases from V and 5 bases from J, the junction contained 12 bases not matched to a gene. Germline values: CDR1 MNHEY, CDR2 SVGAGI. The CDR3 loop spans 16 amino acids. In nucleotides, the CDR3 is TGTGCCAGCAGTTCCGCTCCGGGACAGGGAGAGAACGAGCAGTACTTC. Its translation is CASSSAPGQGENEQYF.

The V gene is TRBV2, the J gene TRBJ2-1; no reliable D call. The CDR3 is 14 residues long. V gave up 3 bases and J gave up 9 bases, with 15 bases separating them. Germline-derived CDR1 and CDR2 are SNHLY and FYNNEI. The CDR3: CASSDTGPGPEQFF. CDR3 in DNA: TGTGCCAGCAGTGACACCGGACCGGGCCCTGAGCAGTTCTTC.

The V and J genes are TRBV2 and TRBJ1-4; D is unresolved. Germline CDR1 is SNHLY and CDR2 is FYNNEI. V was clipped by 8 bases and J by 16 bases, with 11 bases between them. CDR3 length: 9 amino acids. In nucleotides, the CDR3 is TGTGCCAGCGGACCCCCCGAGTTTTTT. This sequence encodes CASGPPEFF.

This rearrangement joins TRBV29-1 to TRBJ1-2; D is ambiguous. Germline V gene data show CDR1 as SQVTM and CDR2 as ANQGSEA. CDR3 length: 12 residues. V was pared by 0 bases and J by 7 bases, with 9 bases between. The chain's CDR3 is CSVEEKGFGYTF. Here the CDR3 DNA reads TGCAGCGTTGAAGAGAAGGGTTTTGGCTACACCTTC.